Described below is a single T cell receptor (beta chain) sequence and its context. No antigen is known for it. This sample is part of a study of shared clonotypes between healthy human individuals. Background on the study: Donors were a couple of women and a few men aged 18 to 49. Regarding the study as a whole: Depth of sequencing was expected to influence donor clonotype sharing.

Deep-level settings were used for running the assay. Data came from immunoSEQ multiplex PCR; TCRdb stores just in-frame clones and leaves some out. The sample lists 600,000 to 750,000 clones; roughly 78% were seen once. The germline CDR1 and CDR2 sequences are MNHEY and SMNVEV (reference sequence). The CDR3 spans 13 residues. J lost 12 bases, V lost 4 bases, and 9 bases had no gene match. The V and J genes are TRBV27 and TRBJ2-4, with 7 bases matching TRBD2. The sample comprised memory CD4+ T cells sorted from blood. Subset indicated: CD45RA-negative fraction. This clonotype originated in a woman under 40 in good health. In DNA, the CDR3 is TGTGCCAGCAGTTCCGTGAGTAGCGGGCATCAGTACTTC. The encoded protein is CASSSVSSGHQYF.